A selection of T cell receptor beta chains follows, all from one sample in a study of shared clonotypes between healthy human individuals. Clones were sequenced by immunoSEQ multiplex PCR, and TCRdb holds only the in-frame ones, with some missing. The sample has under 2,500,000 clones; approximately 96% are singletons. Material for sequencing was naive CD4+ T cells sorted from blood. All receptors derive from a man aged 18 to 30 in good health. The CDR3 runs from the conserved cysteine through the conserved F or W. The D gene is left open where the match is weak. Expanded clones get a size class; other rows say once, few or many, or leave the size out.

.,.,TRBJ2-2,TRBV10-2,TGCGCCAGCAGGGCCCCAGGGAGGAACACCGGGGAGCTGTTTTTT,CASRAPGRNTGELFF
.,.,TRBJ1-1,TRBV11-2,TGTGCCAGCAGCCCCCAGACCCGCACTGAAGCTTTCTTT,CASSPQTRTEAFF
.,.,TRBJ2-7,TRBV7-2,TGTGCCAGCAGCTTAGACGCTAGTTCCTACGAGCAGTACTTC,CASSLDASSYEQYF
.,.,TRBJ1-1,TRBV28,TGTGCCAGCAGTTTAAAAGGCACTGAAGCTTTCTTT,CASSLKGTEAFF
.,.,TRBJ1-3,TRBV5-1,TGCGCCAGCGAGGAGGTTGGAGGAGAAGGGAACACCATATATTTT,CASEEVGGEGNTIYF
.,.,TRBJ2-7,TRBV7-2,TGTGCCAGCAGCTTACTCCAGGCGTCAGGTGGATACGTTACGAAGTACTTC,CASSLLQASGGYVTKYF
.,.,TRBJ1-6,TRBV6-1,TGTGCCAGCAGTAGGGGATACCCCTATAATTCACCCCTCCACTTT,CASSRGYPYNSPLHF
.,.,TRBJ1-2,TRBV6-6,TGTGCCAGCAGCGCCGCCTACTATGGCTACACCTTC,CASSAAYYGYTF
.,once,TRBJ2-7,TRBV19,TGTGCCAGTAGTACGCTAGGATCCCCCTACGAGCAGTACTTC,CASSTLGSPYEQYF
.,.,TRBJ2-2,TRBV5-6,TGTGCCAGCAGCTGGGCTAGCGACACCGGGGAGCTGTTTTTT,CASSWASDTGELFF
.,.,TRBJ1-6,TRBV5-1,TGCGCCAGCAGCTTGGCTGGGGGACGGGCGGATTCACCCCTCCACTTT,CASSLAGGRADSPLHF
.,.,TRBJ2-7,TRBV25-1,TGTGCCAGCAGTAAAGGGGCCTACGAGCAGTACTTC,CASSKGAYEQYF
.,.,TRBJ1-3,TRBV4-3,TGCGCCAGCAGCCAAGATATTGGGAGCTCTGGAAACACCATATATTTT,CASSQDIGSSGNTIYF
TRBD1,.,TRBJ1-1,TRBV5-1,TGCGCCAGCAGCTTGCAGGGGGTAGTAAATGAAGCTTTCTTT,CASSLQGVVNEAFF
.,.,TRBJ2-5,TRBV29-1,TGCAGCGTTGAATCCGGGTACCAGACCCAGTACTTC,CSVESGYQTQYF
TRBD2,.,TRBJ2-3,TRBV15,TGTGCCACCAGCAGGGGGCGGGGGACTAGCACAGATACGCAGTATTTT,CATSRGRGTSTDTQYF
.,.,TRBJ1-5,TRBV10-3,TGTGCCATCAGTAAGGGCTGGGATCAGCCCCAGCATTTT,CAISKGWDQPQHF
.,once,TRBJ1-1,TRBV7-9,TGTGCCAGCAGCTACGACCACAGGGACACTGAAGCTTTCTTT,CASSYDHRDTEAFF
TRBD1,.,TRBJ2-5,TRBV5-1,TGCGCCAGCAGCAAGGACAGGGGTGGCTGGGAGACCCAGTACTTC,CASSKDRGGWETQYF
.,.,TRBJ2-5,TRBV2,TGTGCCAGCTTGGGAGGGACATACCAAGAGACCCAGTACTTC,CASLGGTYQETQYF
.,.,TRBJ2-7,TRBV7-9,TGTGCCAGCGGCACCGGGATCTCCTACGAGCAGTACTTC,CASGTGISYEQYF
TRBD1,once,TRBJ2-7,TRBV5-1,TGCGCCAGCAGCCTTGGGACAGGATCCTCCTACGAGCAGTACTTC,CASSLGTGSSYEQYF
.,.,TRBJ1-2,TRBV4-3,TGCGCCAGCAGCCAAGATCCACGTGGGTATGGCTACACCTTC,CASSQDPRGYGYTF
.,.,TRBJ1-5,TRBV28,TGTGCCAGCAGGGGAAGCAATCAGCCCCAGCATTTT,CASRGSNQPQHF
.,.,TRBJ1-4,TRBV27,TGTGCCAGCAGTGTCCACAGATATGAAAAACTGTTTTTT,CASSVHRYEKLFF
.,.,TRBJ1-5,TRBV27,TGTGCCAGCAGTCCCCTCGGGGGGGGTCGTAGACAGCATTTT,CASSPLGGGRRQHF
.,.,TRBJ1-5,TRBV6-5,TGTGCCAGCAGTTACTCGCCCTCCAATCAGCCCCAGCATTTT,CASSYSPSNQPQHF
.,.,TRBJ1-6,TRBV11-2,TGTGCCAGCAGCTTAGCAGGGCTTTATTCACCCCTCCACTTT,CASSLAGLYSPLHF
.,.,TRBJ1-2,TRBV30,TGTGCCTGGAGTGTGGACTACGTCGGAGTTGGCTACACCTTC,CAWSVDYVGVGYTF
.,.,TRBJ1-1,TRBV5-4,TGTGCCAGCAGCTCCCATCCTGCAGGGAACACTGAAGCTTTCTTT,CASSSHPAGNTEAFF
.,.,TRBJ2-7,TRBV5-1,TGCGCCAGCAGCTTGAGGGTTTCTGGGTCCTACGAGCAGTACTTC,CASSLRVSGSYEQYF
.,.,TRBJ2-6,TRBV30,TGTGCCCACGCGGAGTCTGGGGCCAACGTCCTGACTTTC,CAHAESGANVLTF
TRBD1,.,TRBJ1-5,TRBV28,TGTGCCAGCACTCAGGGGGCTGCTCAGCCCCAGCATTTT,CASTQGAAQPQHF
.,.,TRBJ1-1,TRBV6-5,TGTGCCAGCAGTTACTCCGTCAGTAACACTGAAGCTTTCTTT,CASSYSVSNTEAFF
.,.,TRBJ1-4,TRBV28,TGTGCCAGCAGTCCTTTAAGCTTTGCAACTAATGAAAAACTGTTTTTT,CASSPLSFATNEKLFF
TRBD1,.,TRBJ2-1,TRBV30,TGTGCCTGGACAGGTGGACAGGGGTACAATGAGCAGTTCTTC,CAWTGGQGYNEQFF
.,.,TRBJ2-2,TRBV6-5,TGTGCCAGCAGTGCCCTTGACACCGGGGAGCTGTTTTTT,CASSALDTGELFF
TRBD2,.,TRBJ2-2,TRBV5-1,TGCGCCAGCAGGGGCGTTAGCGGGGGAATCGGGGAGCTGTTTTTT,CASRGVSGGIGELFF
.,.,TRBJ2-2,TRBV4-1,TGCGCCAGCAGCTACCCAGGGGACACAGGGGAGCTGTTTTTT,CASSYPGDTGELFF
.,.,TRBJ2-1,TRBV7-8,TGTGCCAGCACCCACCCGGGCGGATGGCAGTTCTTC,CASTHPGGWQFF
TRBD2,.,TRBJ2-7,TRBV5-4,TGTGCCAGCAGCATCCTGACTAGCGGGAGCACCGAGCAGTACTTC,CASSILTSGSTEQYF
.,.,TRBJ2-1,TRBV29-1,TGCTCTTTAAGGTTCTCCTACAATGAGCAGTTCTTC,CSLRFSYNEQFF
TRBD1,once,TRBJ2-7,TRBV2,TGTGCCAGCAGTGTTCAGGGGGTCTCCTACGAGCAGTACTTC,CASSVQGVSYEQYF
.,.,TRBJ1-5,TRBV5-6,TGTGCCAGCAGCCCCTCAGACAGTGGCAATCAGCCCCAGCATTTT,CASSPSDSGNQPQHF
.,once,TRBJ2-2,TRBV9,TGTGCCAGCAGCGTCGAACAGTACGCCTTGAACACCGGGGAGCTGTTTTTT,CASSVEQYALNTGELFF
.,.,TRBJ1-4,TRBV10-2,TGCGCCAGCACCGATCCGGGATATCGAGGGGAAAAACTGTTTTTT,CASTDPGYRGEKLFF
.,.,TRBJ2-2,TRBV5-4,TGTGCCAGCAGCTTGGAAGGGCTGGCCGGGGAGCTGTTTTTT,CASSLEGLAGELFF
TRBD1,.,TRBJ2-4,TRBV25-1,TGTGCCAGCAGTCCGGGACAGACGAAAAACATTCAGTACTTC,CASSPGQTKNIQYF
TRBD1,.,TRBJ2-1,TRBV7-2,TGTGCCAGCAGCTTCGGACAGGGATCCTACAATGAGCAGTTCTTC,CASSFGQGSYNEQFF
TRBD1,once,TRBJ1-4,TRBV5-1,TGCGCCAGCAGCCGCGAGACAGGGTTTAATGAAAAACTGTTTTTT,CASSRETGFNEKLFF
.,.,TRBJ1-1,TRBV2,TGTGCCAGCAGTGGTTTAGTACTCACTGAAGCTTTCTTT,CASSGLVLTEAFF
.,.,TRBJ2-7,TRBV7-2,TGTGCCAGCAGCTCCGTAATATCCGTGCAGTACTTC,CASSSVISVQYF
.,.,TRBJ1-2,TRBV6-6,TGTGCCAGCAGTTACTCGAGTCAGGGCCCCGACTACACCTTC,CASSYSSQGPDYTF
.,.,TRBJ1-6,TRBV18,TGTGCCAGCTCACCAGAGTACAGGTCCAATTCACCCCTCCACTTT,CASSPEYRSNSPLHF
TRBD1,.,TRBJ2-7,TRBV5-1,TGCGCCAGCAGCTTGGGCGGGACAGGGAAGTACGAGCAGTACTTC,CASSLGGTGKYEQYF
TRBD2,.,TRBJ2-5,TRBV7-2,TGTGCCAGCAGCTTAGGGGGACTAGCGGGAGCCGCGGAGACCCAGTACTTC,CASSLGGLAGAAETQYF
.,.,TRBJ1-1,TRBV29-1,TGCAGCGCAGAAACAGGCCTACAGAACACTGAAGCTTTCTTT,CSAETGLQNTEAFF